This T cell receptor (beta chain) was retrieved from a study of glioma-infiltrating T cells. The study, taken as a whole, reports: Gliomas, especially low-grade, showed above-expected tissue-blood divergence; non-neoplastic patients showed below. Very few CDR3 sequences were shared between tissue and blood.

The iRepertoire nested amplicon-rescue multiplex PCR amplified TCR alpha and beta CDR3s from RNA. Input was roughly 85-450 ng of tissue mRNA or PBMC total RNA. Each CDR3 protein gets one entry after TCRdb re-called the multiplex PCR reads with MiXCR. There are 95,000 to 110,000 distinct CDR3 sequences in the sample; around 28% occur only once, and less than 55% lies in the top ten. The germline V gene has CDR1 MDHEN and CDR2 SYDVKM. The CDR3 covers 14 residues. The trim removed 5 bases at V and 4 bases at J, leaving 7 bases unmatched. This clonotype was counted many times. Its antigen is not known. The sequence was obtained from a human donor with low-grade glioma or glioblastoma, undergoing nonglioma brain surgery, or in good health (not recorded which). The chain couples TRBV28 to TRBJ1-2, with 7 nucleotides matching TRBD1. What was sequenced was glioma tissue, nonneoplastic brain tissue, or PBMCs (not recorded which). CDR3 DNA sequence: TGTGCCAGCAGTCAAGCCGGGACAGTCTATGGCTACACCTTC. It codes for CASSQAGTVYGYTF.